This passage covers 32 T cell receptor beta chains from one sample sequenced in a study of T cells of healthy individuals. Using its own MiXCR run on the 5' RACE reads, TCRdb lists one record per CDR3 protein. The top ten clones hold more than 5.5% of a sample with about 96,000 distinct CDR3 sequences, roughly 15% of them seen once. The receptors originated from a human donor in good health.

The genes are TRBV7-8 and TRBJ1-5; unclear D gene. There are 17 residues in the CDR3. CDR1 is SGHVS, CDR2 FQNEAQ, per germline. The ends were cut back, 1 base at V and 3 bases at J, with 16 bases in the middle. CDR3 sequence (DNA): TGTGCCAGCAGCTTAGTTAGTTGGAAAAATCCCAATCAGCCCCAGCATTTT. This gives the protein CASSLVSWKNPNQPQHF.

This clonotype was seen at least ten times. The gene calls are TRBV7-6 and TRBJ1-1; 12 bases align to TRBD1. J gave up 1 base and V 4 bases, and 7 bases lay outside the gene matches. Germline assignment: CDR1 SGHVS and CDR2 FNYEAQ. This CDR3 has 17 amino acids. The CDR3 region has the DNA TGTGCCAGCAGCTCGCGGGACAGGGGGCGCGGGAACACTGAAGCTTTCTTT. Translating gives CASSSRDRGRGNTEAFF.

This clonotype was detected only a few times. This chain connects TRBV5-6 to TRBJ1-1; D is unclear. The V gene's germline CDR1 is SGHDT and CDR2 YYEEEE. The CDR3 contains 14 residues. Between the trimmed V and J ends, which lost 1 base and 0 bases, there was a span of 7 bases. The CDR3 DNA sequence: TGTGCCAGCAGCTTGCCACAATTGAACACTGAAGCTTTCTTT. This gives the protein CASSLPQLNTEAFF.

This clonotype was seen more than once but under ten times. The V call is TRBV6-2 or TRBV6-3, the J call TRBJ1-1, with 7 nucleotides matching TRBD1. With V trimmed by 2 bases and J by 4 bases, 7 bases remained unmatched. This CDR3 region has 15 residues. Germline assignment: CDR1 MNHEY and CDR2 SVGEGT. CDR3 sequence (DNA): TGTGCCAGCAGTTACCTCACGACAGGGACCACTGAAGCTTTCTTT. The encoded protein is CASSYLTTGTTEAFF.

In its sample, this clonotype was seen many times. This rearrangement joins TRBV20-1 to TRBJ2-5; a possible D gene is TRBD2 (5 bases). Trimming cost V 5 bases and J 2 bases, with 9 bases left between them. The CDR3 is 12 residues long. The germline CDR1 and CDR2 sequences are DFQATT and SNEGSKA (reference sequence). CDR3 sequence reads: CSASRGQETQYF. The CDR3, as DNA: TGCAGTGCTTCCCGGGGACAAGAGACCCAGTACTTC.

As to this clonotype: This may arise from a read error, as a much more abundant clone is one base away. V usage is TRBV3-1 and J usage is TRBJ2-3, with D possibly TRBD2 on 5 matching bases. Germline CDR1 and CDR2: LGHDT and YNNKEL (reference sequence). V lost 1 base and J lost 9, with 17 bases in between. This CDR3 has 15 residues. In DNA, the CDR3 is TGTGCCAGCAGCCAAGGTCGGCTCCCCCGGGAAACGCAGTATTTT. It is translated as CASSQGRLPRETQYF.

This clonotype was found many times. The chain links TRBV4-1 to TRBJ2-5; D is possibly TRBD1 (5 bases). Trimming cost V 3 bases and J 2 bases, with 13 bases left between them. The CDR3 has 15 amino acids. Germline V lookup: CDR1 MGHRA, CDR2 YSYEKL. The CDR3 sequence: CASSQVTGFQETQYF. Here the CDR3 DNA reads TGCGCCAGCAGCCAGGTCACAGGTTTTCAAGAGACCCAGTACTTC.

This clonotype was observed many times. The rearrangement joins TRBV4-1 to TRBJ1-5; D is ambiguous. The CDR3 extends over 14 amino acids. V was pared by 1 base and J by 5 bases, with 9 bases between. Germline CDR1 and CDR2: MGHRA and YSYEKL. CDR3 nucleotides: TGCGCCAGCAGCCAAGCGGAAGGGTATCAGCCCCAGCATTTT. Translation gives CASSQAEGYQPQHF.

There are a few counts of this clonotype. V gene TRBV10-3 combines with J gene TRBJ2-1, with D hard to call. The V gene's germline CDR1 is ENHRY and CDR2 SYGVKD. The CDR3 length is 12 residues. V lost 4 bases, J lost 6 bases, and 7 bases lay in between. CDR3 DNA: TGTGCCATCAGTGGTCAGAGCAATGAGCAGTTCTTC. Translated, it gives CAISGQSNEQFF.

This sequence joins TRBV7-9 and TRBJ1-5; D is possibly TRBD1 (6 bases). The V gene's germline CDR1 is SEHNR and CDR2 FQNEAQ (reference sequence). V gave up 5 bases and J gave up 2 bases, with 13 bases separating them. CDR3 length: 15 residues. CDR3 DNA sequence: TGTGCCAGCAGCCGGGGGGCTACTGGCAATCAGCCCCAGCATTTT. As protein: CASSRGATGNQPQHF. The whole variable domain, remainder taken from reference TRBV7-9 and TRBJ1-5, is DTGVSQNPRHKITKRGQNVTFRCDPISEHNRLYWYRQTLGQGPEFLTYFQNEAQLEKSRLLSDRFSAERPKGSFSTLEIQRTEQGDSAMYLCASSRGATGNQPQHFGDGTRLSIL.

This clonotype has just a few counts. The CDR3 region has the DNA TGTGCCAGCAGTTCCCACCAGGGGTGGGAAGCTTTCTTT. This sequence encodes CASSSHQGWEAFF. The rearrangement uses TRBV12-3 or TRBV12-4 and TRBJ1-1; TRBD1 is a possible D gene (6 bases). This CDR3 has 13 residues. The V end lost 4 bases, the J end lost 8 bases, and 14 bases lay between the germline ends.

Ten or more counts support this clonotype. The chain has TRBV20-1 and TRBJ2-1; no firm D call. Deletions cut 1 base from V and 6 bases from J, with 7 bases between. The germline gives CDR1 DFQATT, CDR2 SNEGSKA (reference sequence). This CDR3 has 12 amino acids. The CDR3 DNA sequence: TGCAGTGCTAGAGCACAGAGCAATGAGCAGTTCTTC. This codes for CSARAQSNEQFF.

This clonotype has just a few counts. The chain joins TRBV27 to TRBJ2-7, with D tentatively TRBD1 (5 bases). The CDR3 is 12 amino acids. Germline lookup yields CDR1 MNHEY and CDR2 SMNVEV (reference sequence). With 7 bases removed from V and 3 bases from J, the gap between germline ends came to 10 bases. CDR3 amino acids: CASTGRSYEQYF. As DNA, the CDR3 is TGTGCCAGCACAGGGCGGAGCTACGAGCAGTACTTC.

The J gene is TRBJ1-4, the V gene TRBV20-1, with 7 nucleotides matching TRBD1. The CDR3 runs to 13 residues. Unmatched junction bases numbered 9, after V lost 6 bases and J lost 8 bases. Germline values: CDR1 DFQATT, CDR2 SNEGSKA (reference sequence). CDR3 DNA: TGCAGTGCCACGACAGGGTTTAGAGAAAAACTGTTTTTT. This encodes CSATTGFREKLFF.

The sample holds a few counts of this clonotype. The CDR3 region has the DNA TGTGCCACCAGCAGAGGGACGGGGCTAGCGGCGGCAGATACGCAGTATTTT. Residues: CATSRGTGLAAADTQYF. The chain employs TRBV15 and TRBJ2-3, with 7 bases that match TRBD2. Germline CDR1 is LNHNV and CDR2 is YYDKDF (reference sequence). J was trimmed by 4 bases and V by 1 base; bases with no gene match: 11. The CDR3 runs to 17 residues.

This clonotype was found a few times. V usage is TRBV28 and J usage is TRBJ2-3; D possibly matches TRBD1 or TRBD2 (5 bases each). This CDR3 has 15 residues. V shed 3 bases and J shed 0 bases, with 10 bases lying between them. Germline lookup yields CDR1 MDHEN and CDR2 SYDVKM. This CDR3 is CASSLQRGSTDTQYF. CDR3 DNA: TGTGCCAGCAGTTTGCAGAGGGGAAGCACAGATACGCAGTATTTT.

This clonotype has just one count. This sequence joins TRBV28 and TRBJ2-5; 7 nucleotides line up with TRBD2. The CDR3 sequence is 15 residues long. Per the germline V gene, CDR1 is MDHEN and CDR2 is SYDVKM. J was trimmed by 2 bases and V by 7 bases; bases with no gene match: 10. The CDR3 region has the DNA TGTGCCAGCACCCCCTCTCAGCGGGGACAAGAGACCCAGTACTTC. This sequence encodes CASTPSQRGQETQYF.

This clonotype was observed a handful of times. The CDR3 region is CASSTGLNTEAFF. In DNA, the CDR3 is TGTGCCAGCAGCACGGGGTTGAACACTGAAGCTTTCTTT. This chain joins TRBV28 and TRBJ1-1; no clear D gene. Per germline, CDR1 MDHEN and CDR2 SYDVKM. With 6 bases removed from V and 0 bases from J, the gap between germline ends came to 8 bases. The CDR3 is made up of 13 amino acids.

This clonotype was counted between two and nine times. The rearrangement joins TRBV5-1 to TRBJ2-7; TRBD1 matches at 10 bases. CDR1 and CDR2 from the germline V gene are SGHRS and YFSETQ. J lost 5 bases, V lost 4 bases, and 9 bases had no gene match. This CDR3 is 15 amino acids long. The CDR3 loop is CASSLTGTGVDEQYF. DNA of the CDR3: TGCGCCAGCAGCCTTACCGGGACAGGGGTTGACGAGCAGTACTTC.

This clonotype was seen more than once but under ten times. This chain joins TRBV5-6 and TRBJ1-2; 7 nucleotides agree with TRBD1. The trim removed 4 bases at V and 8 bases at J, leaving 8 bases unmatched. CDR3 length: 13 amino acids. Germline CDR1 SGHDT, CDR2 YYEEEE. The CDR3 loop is CASSPSDRAGYTF. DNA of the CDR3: TGTGCCAGCAGCCCCTCTGACAGGGCGGGCTACACCTTC.

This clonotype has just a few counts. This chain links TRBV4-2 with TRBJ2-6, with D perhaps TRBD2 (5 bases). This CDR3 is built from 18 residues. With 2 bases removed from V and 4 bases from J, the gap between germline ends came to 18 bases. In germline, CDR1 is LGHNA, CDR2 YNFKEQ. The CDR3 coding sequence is TGTGCCAGCAGCCAAAACGTAGGGAGAGAAGCGGGGGCCAACGTCCTGACTTTC. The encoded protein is CASSQNVGREAGANVLTF.

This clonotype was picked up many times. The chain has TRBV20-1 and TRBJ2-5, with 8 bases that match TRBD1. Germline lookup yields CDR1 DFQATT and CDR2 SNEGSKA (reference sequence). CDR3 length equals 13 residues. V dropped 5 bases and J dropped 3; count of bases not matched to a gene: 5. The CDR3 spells CSAYGTGEETQYF. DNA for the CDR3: TGCAGTGCTTACGGGACAGGTGAAGAGACCCAGTACTTC.

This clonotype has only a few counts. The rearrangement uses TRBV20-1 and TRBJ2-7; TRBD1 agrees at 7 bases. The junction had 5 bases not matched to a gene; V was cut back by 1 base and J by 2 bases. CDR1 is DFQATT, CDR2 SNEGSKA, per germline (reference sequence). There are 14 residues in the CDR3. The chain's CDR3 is CSARGGQGAYEQYF. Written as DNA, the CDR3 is TGCAGTGCTAGAGGCGGGCAGGGGGCCTACGAGCAGTACTTC.

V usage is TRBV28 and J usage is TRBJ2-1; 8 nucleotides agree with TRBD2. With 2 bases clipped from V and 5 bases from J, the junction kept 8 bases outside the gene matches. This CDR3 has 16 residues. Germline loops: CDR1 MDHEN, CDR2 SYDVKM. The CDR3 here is CASSLLLRGADNEQFF. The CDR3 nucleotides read TGTGCCAGCAGTTTACTGTTGCGGGGGGCCGACAATGAGCAGTTCTTC.

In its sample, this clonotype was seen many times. This CDR3 is CASSQGGTWLTEAFF. In DNA, the CDR3 is TGTGCCAGCAGCCAAGGTGGGACATGGCTCACTGAAGCTTTCTTT. J is TRBJ1-1 and V is TRBV14, with TRBD1 as a possible D gene (6 bases). The ends were cut back, 1 base at V and 4 bases at J, with 13 bases in the middle. CDR1 and CDR2 from the germline V gene are SGHDN and FVKESK. The CDR3 is 15 amino acids.

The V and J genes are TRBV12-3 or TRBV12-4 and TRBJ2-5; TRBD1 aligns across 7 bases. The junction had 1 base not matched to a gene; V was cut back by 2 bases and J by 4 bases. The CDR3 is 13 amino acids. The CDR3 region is CASSLRGLETQYF. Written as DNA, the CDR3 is TGTGCCAGCAGTTTAAGGGGGCTAGAGACCCAGTACTTC.

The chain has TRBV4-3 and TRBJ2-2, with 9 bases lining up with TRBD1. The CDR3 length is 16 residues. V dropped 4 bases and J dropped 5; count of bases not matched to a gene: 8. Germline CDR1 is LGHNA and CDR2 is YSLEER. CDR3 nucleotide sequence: TGCGCCAGCAGCCCCCAACGACAGGGGGGGACCGGGGAGCTGTTTTTT. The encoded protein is CASSPQRQGGTGELFF.

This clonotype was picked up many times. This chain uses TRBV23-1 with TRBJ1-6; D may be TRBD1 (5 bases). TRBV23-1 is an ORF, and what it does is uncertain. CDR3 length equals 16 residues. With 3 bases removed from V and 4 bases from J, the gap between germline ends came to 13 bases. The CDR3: CASSHSDRTYNSPLHF. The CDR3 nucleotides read TGCGCCAGCAGTCATTCCGACAGAACTTATAATTCACCCCTCCACTTT.

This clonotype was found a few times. The CDR3 region has the DNA TGCGCCAGCAGCCAAGAAGGGCAGACCTTCGCAGATACGCAGTATTTT. The encoded protein is CASSQEGQTFADTQYF. The chain couples TRBV4-3 to TRBJ2-3; no reliable D call. Germline V gene sequence: CDR1 LGHNA, CDR2 YSLEER. The ends were cut back, 0 bases at V and 4 bases at J, with 14 bases in the middle. This CDR3 comprises 16 residues.

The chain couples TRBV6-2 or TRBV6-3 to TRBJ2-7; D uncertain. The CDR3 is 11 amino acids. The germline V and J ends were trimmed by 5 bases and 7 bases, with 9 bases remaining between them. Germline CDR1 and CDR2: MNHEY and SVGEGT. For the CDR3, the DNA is TGTGCCAGCAGTCAACCAAGGGAGCAGTACTTC. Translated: CASSQPREQYF.

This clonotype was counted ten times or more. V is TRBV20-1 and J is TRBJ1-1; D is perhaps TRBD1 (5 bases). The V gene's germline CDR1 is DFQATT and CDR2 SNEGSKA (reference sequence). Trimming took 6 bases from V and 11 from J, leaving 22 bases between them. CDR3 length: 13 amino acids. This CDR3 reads CSAIETASGDAFF. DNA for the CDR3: TGCAGTGCAATAGAAACCGCGTCGGGGGACGCTTTCTTT.

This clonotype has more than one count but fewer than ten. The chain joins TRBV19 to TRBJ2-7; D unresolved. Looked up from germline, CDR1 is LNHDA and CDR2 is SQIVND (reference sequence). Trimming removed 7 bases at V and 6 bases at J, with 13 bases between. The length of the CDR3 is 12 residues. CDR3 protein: CASTTSLGEQYF. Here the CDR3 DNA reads TGTGCCAGTACTACGTCCCTCGGCGAGCAGTACTTC.